The 8 T cell receptor beta chains given below trace back to one sample, sequenced in a study of vaccination and CD4 T cells after COVID-19. An Oncomine TCR Beta short-read assay was used to sequence the DNA from cultured CD4+ T cells. MiXCR, applied by TCRdb to the PCR reads, yields one record per CDR3 protein. The repertoire includes roughly 18,000 distinct CDR3 sequences, about 56% of them detected once, and roughly 6.7% sits in the top ten. No antigen has been assigned to these receptors. Stated treatment: roughly 10-day PBMC culture with coronavirus spike peptide pools or control peptides (ViraFEST assay). Material: CD4+ T cells from blood, cultured in vitro, obtained before SARS-CoV-2 vaccination. These receptors were obtained from a human donor who had recovered from COVID-19.

CDR3: CASSPGSGAGYEQYF. The DNA for the CDR3 is TGTGCCAGCAGTCCCGGGTCGGGAGCGGGATACGAGCAGTACTTC. The chain couples TRBV7-2 to TRBJ2-7; 7 bases map to TRBD2. The CDR3 runs 15 residues. V was clipped by 6 bases and J by 4 bases; unmatched bases: 12. CDR1 and CDR2 (germline): SGHTA, FQGNSA.

The rearrangement joins TRBV7-6 to TRBJ2-2; D ambiguous. This CDR3 is built from 13 residues. The germline V and J ends were trimmed by 5 bases and 7 bases, with 11 bases remaining between them. Per germline, CDR1 SGHVS and CDR2 FNYEAQ. The CDR3 spells CASSPWLVGELFF. CDR3 nucleotides: TGTGCCAGCAGCCCATGGTTAGTCGGGGAGCTGTTTTTT.

The J gene is TRBJ1-1, the V gene TRBV9; D gene unclear. V was pared by 3 bases and J by 3 bases, with 9 bases between. This CDR3 is 13 amino acids long. Germline V CDR1 and CDR2: SGDLS, YYNGEE. CDR3 bases: TGTGCCAGCAGCGGGGAGAGATACACTGAAGCTTTCTTT. Protein product: CASSGERYTEAFF. Supplemented by reference TRBV9 and TRBJ1-1, the full variable domain reads DSGVTQTPKHLITATGQRVTLRCSPRSGDLSVYWYQQSLDQGLQFLIQYYNGEERAKGNILERFSAQQFPDLHSELNLSSLELGDSALYFCASSGERYTEAFFGQGTRLTVV.

V usage is TRBV30 and J usage is TRBJ2-3; D not certain. This CDR3 contains 14 residues. V lost 3 bases, J lost 1 base, and 11 bases lay in between. Germline assignment: CDR1 GTSNPN and CDR2 SVGIG (reference sequence). The CDR3 reads CAWSSGKGTDTQYF. CDR3 DNA sequence: TGTGCCTGGAGCAGTGGGAAAGGCACAGATACGCAGTATTTT.

The chain is built from TRBV20-1 and TRBJ2-1; TRBD2 agrees at 9 bases. This CDR3 spans 16 amino acids. The trim removed 0 bases at V and 4 bases at J, leaving 7 bases unmatched. From germline, CDR1 is DFQATT and CDR2 SNEGSKA (reference sequence). CDR3 DNA sequence: TGCAGTGCTAGAGATTTTGGAGCGGGGGGATACAATGAGCAGTTCTTC. It specifies CSARDFGAGGYNEQFF.

This clonotype was picked up a small number of times. The rearrangement uses TRBV20-1 and TRBJ2-7, with no clear D. Germline values: CDR1 DFQATT, CDR2 SNEGSKA (reference sequence). V lost 3 bases to trimming and J lost 0 bases, with 15 bases between them. The CDR3 is made up of 15 amino acids. For the CDR3, the DNA is TGCAGTGCTAGGTCGGTTTGGAGCAGCTCCTACGAGCAGTACTTC. Translation gives CSARSVWSSSYEQYF.

This clonotype showed up just a few times. The V gene is TRBV10-3, the J gene TRBJ2-1; 9 bases align to TRBD1. Germline V gives CDR1 ENHRY, CDR2 SYGVKD. The CDR3 sequence is 15 residues long. V shed 0 bases, J shed 5 bases, and the junction held 2 bases outside the gene matches. As DNA, the CDR3 is TGTGCCATCAGTGAGTCGGGACAGGGAAACAATGAGCAGTTCTTC. Its translation: CAISESGQGNNEQFF.

This rearrangement joins TRBV2 to TRBJ2-7, with 11 bases lining up with TRBD2. This CDR3 is 15 amino acids long. The V and J ends lost 6 bases and 5 bases, in that order; junction bases with no gene match: 9. In germline, CDR1 is SNHLY, CDR2 FYNNEI. CDR3 nucleotide sequence: TGTGCCAGCAGGGAACATAGCGGGAGGGCAGACGAGCAGTACTTC. As protein: CASREHSGRADEQYF.